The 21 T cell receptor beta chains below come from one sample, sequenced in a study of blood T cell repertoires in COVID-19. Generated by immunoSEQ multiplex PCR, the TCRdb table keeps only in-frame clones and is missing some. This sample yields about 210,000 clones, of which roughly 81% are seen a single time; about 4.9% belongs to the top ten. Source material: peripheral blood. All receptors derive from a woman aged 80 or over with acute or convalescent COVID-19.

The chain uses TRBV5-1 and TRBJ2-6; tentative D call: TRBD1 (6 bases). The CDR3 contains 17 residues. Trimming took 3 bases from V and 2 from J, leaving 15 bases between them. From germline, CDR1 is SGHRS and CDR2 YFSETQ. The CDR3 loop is CASSWRLGAAGANVLTF. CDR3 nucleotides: TGCGCCAGCAGCTGGCGGTTGGGGGCGGCTGGGGCCAACGTCCTGACTTTC.

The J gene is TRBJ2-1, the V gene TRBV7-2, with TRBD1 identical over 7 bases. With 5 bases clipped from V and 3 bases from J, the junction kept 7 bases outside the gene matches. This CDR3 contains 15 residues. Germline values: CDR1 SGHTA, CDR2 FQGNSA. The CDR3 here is CASSPGQGVYNEQFF. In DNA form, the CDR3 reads TGTGCCAGCAGCCCGGGGCAGGGGGTCTACAATGAGCAGTTCTTC. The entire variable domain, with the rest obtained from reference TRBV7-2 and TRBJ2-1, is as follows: GAGVSQSPSNKVTEKGKDVELRCDPISGHTALYWYRQSLGQGLEFLIYFQGNSAPDKSGLPSDRFSAERTGGSVSTLTIQRTQQEDSAVYLCASSPGQGVYNEQFFGPGTRLTVL.

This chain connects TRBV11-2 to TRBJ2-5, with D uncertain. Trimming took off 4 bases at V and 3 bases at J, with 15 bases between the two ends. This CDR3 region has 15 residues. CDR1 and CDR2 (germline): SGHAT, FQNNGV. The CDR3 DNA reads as TGTGCCAGCAGCTCCACCCTGTATACTAAAGAGACCCAGTACTTC. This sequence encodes CASSSTLYTKETQYF.

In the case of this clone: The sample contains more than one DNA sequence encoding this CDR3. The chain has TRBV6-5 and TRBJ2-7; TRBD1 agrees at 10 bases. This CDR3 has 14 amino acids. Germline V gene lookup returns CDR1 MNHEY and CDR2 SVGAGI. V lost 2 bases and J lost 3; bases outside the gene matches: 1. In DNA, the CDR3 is TGTGCCAGCAGTTACGGGACAGGGGTCTACGAGCAGTACTTC. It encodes CASSYGTGVYEQYF.

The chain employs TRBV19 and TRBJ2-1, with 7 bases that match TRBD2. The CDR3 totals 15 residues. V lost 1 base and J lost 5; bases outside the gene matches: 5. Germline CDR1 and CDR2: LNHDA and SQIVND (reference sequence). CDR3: CASSIVAGVDNEQFF. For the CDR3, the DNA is TGTGCCAGTAGTATAGTAGCGGGTGTGGACAATGAGCAGTTCTTC. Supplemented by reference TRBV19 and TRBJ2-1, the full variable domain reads DGGITQSPKYLFRKEGQNVTLSCEQNLNHDAMYWYRQDPGQGLRLIYYSQIVNDFQKGDIAEGYSVSREKKESFPLTVTSAQKNPTAFYLCASSIVAGVDNEQFFGPGTRLTVL.

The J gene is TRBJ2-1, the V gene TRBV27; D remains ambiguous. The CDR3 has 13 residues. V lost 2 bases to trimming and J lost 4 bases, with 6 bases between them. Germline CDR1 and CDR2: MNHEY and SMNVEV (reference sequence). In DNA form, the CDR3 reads TGTGCCAGCAGTTTAGCCCTATACAATGAGCAGTTCTTC. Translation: CASSLALYNEQFF.

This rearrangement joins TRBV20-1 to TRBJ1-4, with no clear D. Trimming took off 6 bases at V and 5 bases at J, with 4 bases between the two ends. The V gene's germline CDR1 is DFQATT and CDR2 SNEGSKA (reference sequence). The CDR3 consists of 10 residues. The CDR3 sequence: CSAPNEKLFF. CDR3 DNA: TGCAGTGCCCCAAATGAAAAACTGTTTTTT.

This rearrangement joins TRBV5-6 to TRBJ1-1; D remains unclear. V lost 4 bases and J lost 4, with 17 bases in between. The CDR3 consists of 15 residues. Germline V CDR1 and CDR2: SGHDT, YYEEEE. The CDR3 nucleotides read TGTGCCAGCAGCCCTCGGTCCGCACGGGGCACTGAAGCTTTCTTT. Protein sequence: CASSPRSARGTEAFF.

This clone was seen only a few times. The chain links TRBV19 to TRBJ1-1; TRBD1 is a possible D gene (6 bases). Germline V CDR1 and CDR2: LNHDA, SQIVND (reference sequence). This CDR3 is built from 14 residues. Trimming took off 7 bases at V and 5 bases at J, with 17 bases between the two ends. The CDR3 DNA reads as TGTGCCAGTACAGGGGTGTCTCTCCTAACTGAAGCTTTCTTT. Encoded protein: CASTGVSLLTEAFF.

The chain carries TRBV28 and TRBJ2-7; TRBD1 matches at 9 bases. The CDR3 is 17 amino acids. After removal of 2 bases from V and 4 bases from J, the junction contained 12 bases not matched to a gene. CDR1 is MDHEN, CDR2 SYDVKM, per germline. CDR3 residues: CASSLVNGTGPSYEQYF. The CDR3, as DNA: TGTGCCAGCAGTTTAGTTAATGGGACAGGGCCTTCGTACGAGCAGTACTTC.

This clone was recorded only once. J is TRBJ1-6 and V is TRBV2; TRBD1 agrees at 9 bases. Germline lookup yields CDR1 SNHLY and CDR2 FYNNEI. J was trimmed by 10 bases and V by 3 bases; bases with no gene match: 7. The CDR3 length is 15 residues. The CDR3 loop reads CASSERGTGFSPLHF. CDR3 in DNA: TGTGCCAGCAGTGAGCGTGGGACAGGGTTCTCACCCCTCCACTTT.

The chain's CDR3 is CASSLTGGLSTDTQYF. The CDR3 nucleotides are TGTGCCAGCAGCTTAACTGGCGGGCTGAGCACAGATACGCAGTATTTT. The chain recombines TRBV7-3 with TRBJ2-3; tentative D call: TRBD2 (5 bases). The V end lost 0 bases, the J end lost 0 bases, and 10 bases lay between the germline ends. Per germline, CDR1 SGHTA and CDR2 FQGTGA. This CDR3 is 16 amino acids long.

The chain's CDR3 is CATSGQGTGAQYF. The CDR3 region has the DNA TGTGCCACCAGTGGGCAGGGGACCGGGGCCCAGTACTTC. This chain uses TRBV24-1 with TRBJ2-5, with D tentatively TRBD1 (6 bases). Germline lookup yields CDR1 KGHDR and CDR2 SFDVKD. The V gene lost 5 bases and the J gene lost 9 bases, with 15 bases spanning the gap. The CDR3 contains 13 residues.

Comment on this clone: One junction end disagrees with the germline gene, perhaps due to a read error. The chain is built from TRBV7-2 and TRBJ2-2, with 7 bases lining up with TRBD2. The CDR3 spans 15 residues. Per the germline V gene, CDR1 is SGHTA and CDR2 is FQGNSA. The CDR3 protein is CAGSLQSQRGGELFF. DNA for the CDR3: TGTGCCGGCAGCTTGCAGTCCCAGCGGGGCGGGGAGCTGTTTTTT.

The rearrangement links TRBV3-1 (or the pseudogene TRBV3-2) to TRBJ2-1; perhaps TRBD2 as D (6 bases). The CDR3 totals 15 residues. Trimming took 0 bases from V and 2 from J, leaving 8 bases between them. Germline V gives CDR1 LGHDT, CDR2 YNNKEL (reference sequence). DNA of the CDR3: TGTGCCAGCAGCCAAGACGGGAGCCCCTACAATGAGCAGTTCTTC. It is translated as CASSQDGSPYNEQFF.

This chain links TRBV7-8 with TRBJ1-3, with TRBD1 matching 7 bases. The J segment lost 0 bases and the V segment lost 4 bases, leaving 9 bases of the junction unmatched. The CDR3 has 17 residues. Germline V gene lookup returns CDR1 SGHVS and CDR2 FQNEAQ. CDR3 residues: CASSSGDRRLSGNTIYF. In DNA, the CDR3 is TGTGCCAGCAGCTCGGGGGACAGACGTCTCTCTGGAAACACCATATATTTT.

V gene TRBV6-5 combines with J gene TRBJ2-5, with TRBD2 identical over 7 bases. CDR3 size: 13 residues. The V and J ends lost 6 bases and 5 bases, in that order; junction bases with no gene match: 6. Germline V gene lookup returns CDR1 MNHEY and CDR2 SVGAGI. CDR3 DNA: TGTGCCAGCAGGCGGGAGATCCGGGAGACCCAGTACTTC. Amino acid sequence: CASRREIRETQYF.

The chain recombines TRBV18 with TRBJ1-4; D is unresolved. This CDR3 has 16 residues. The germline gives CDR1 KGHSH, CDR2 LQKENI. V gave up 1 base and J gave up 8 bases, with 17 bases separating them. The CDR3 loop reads CASSPLSLRQPEKLFF. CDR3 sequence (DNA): TGTGCCAGCTCACCACTCAGCCTAAGACAACCGGAAAAACTGTTTTTT.

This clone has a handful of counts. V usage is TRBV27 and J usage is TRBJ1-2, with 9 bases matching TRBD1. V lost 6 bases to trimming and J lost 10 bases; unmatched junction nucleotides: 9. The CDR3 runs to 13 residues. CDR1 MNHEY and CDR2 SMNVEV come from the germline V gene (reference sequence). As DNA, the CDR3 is TGTGCCAGCAGCCCCGGGACAGGGTTGGACTACACCTTC. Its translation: CASSPGTGLDYTF.

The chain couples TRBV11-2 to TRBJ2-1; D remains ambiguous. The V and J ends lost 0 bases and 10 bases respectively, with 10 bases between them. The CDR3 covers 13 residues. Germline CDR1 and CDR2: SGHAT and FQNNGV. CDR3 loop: CASSLDRAGEQFF. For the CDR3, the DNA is TGTGCCAGCAGCTTAGATCGAGCAGGCGAGCAGTTCTTC.

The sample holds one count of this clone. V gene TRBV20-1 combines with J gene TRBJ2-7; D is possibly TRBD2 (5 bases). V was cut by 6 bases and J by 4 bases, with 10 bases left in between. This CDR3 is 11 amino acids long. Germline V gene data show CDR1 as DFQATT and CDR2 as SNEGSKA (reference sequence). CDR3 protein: CSAPRGYEQYF. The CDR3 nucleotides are TGCAGTGCGCCGAGAGGGTACGAGCAGTACTTC.